This T cell receptor (beta chain) comes out of a study of cytomegalovirus exposure and HLA in healthy donors. Healthy bone marrow donors made up the donors. The donors, nominally healthy at sampling, likely had unrecorded immune exposures. Per the germline V gene, CDR1 is MGHRA and CDR2 is YSYEKL. This CDR3 region has 19 residues. After removal of 4 bases from V and 2 bases from J, the junction contained 13 bases not matched to a gene. This clone has only a few counts. What it binds is not known. Broader study findings: It emerged from a later analysis that several of the most significant clusters appeared to be linked to common viral pathogens. The records held CMV serostatus as the only immune exposure information.

The PCR made use of 60 Vbeta and 13 Jbeta primers. Assay: immunoSEQ multiplex PCR; the TCRdb copy retains only in-frame clones and omits some. The data hold some 110,000 clones, with roughly 80% observed a single time. The clonotype was recovered from a man aged 50 or older in good health and CMV-seropositive. Material for sequencing was PBMCs. This rearrangement joins TRBV4-1 to TRBJ1-6; 8 positions match TRBD1. CDR3 DNA: TGCGCCAGCAGCCCGCCTACCGGACAGGGCTGGGCCTATAATTCACCCCTCCACTTT. Encoded protein: CASSPPTGQGWAYNSPLHF.